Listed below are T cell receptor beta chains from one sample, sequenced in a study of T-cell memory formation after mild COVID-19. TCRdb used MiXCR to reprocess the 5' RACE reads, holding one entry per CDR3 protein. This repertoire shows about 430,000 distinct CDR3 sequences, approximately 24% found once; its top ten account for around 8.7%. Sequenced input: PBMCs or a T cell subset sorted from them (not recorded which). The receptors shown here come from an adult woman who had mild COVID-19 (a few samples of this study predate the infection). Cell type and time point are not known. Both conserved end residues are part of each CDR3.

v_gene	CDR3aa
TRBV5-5	CASSPAVTGGNQPQHF
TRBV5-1	CASSLTVDITEAFF
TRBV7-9	CASSFHEQFF
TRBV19	CASMDRDTQYF
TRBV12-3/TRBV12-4	CASSLAEGQAVYGYTF
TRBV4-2	CASSQEGEWGANTEAFF
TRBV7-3	CASSLSVRGGDEQFF
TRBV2	CASRADRPLSPNQPQHF
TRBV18	CASSPPGPSGYNEQFF
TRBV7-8	CASSRRLAGENEQFF
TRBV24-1	CATSGLGAHEQYF
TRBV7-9	CASSFGSNYGYTF
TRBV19	CASSMEQGFYDEKLFF
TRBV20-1	CSASPGLAGALYEQYF
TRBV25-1	CASRLAGGTNEQFF
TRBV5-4	CASSFKTGTLSSTGELFF
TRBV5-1	CASSFQAGGSNEQFF
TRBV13	CASSLTDGAYEQYF